This section outlines one T cell receptor (beta chain) sequence together with its context. Its specificity is unknown. The donors, all of them Caucasian adults, lived in Nashville, Tennessee. This entry is derived from a study of shared clonotypes between healthy human individuals. Researchers ran the assay at a deep level. Data came from immunoSEQ multiplex PCR; TCRdb stores just in-frame clones and leaves some out. This table has roughly 2 million clones, approximately 96% appearing once. General study points: Naive subsets usually exceeded memory subsets in estimated richness. Clonotypes that were shared across a handful of donors made up 4% to 6% of naive CD4 clonotypes.

The sequence was collected from a man between 18 and 29 years old in good health. Sequencing input: naive CD4+ T cells sorted from blood. The subset denotes: CD45RA+ positively selected.

The CDR3 nucleotides are TGTGCCAGCAGTTACTCGATCAGGGAAAAACTGTTTTTT. This codes for CASSYSIREKLFF. This chain uses TRBV6-5 with TRBJ1-4; no firm D call. Per the germline V gene, CDR1 is MNHEY and CDR2 is SVGAGI. With 0 bases removed from V and 8 bases from J, the gap between germline ends came to 7 bases. This CDR3 has 13 amino acids.